These T cell receptor beta chains were read from a single sample in a study of T cell responses to AZD1222 COVID-19 vaccine. The method was immunoSEQ multiplex PCR; TCRdb's version includes in-frame clones alone and lacks a portion of them. The sample yields 180,000 or so clones, roughly nine tenths seen once. Source: peripheral blood, taken 28 days after the second AZD1222 dose. All receptors come from an adult who received the AZD1222 COVID-19 vaccine. CDR3s include the opening cysteine and the closing phenylalanine or tryptophan. D genes are given only for firm matches. Size tells how often a clone was seen (once, few, many) or the class of an expanded clone, and some rows leave it out.

size: .; D: TRBD1; J: TRBJ1-2; V: TRBV27; CDR3: CASSLSAGQGGYTF; DNA: TGTGCCAGCAGCCTCTCCGCGGGACAGGGGGGCTACACCTTC
size: .; D: .; J: TRBJ1-1; V: TRBV7-2; CDR3: CASSLLHGGRTEAFF; DNA: TGTGCCAGCAGCTTATTACACGGGGGGCGGACTGAAGCTTTCTTT
size: .; D: .; J: TRBJ2-5; V: TRBV5-6; CDR3: CASSPPWGKEQETQYF; DNA: TGTGCCAGCAGCCCGCCTTGGGGGAAGGAGCAAGAGACCCAGTACTTC
size: .; D: TRBD1; J: TRBJ2-7; V: TRBV4-3; CDR3: CASSAGTAYEQYF; DNA: TGCGCCAGCAGCGCTGGGACAGCCTACGAGCAGTACTTC
size: .; D: .; J: TRBJ2-3; V: TRBV7-3; CDR3: CASSLTGQGTDTQYF; DNA: TGTGCCAGCAGCTTAACGGGGCAAGGCACAGATACGCAGTATTTT
size: .; D: .; J: TRBJ1-1; V: TRBV11-2; CDR3: CASSGYTQANTEAFF; DNA: TGTGCCAGCAGCGGGTACACCCAGGCGAACACTGAAGCTTTCTTT
size: .; D: .; J: TRBJ1-1; V: TRBV6-5; CDR3: CASSYSILNTEAFF; DNA: TGTGCCAGCAGTTACTCGATCTTGAACACTGAAGCTTTCTTT
size: .; D: TRBD1; J: TRBJ2-7; V: TRBV11-2; CDR3: CASSADRAYEQYF; DNA: TGTGCCAGCAGCGCCGACAGGGCCTACGAGCAGTACTTC
size: .; D: .; J: TRBJ1-5; V: TRBV7-6; CDR3: CASSSQPNQPQHF; DNA: TGTGCCAGCAGCTCACAACCTAATCAACCCCAGCATTTT
size: .; D: .; J: TRBJ2-3; V: TRBV27; CDR3: CASSLLPHFDTQYF; DNA: TGTGCCAGCAGCCTACTCCCTCATTTCGATACGCAGTATTTT
size: .; D: TRBD2; J: TRBJ2-1; V: TRBV4-2; CDR3: CASSRLAGTYNEQFF; DNA: TGTGCCAGCTCGAGACTAGCGGGGACCTACAATGAGCAGTTCTTC
size: .; D: .; J: TRBJ2-7; V: TRBV7-2; CDR3: CASSQLKGGREEQYF; DNA: TGTGCCAGCAGCCAATTGAAGGGGGGGCGAGAAGAGCAGTACTTC
size: .; D: TRBD1; J: TRBJ1-1; V: TRBV7-2; CDR3: CASSLVGTGGAGTEAFF; DNA: TGTGCCAGCAGCTTAGTTGGTACAGGGGGCGCGGGCACTGAAGCTTTCTTT
size: few; D: .; J: TRBJ2-3; V: TRBV12-3/TRBV12-4; CDR3: CASSFFPDTQYF; DNA: TGTGCCAGCAGTTTCTTTCCTGATACGCAGTATTTT
size: .; D: .; J: TRBJ1-2; V: TRBV5-4; CDR3: CASSLGVGNYGYTF; DNA: TGTGCCAGCAGCTTGGGAGTGGGGAACTATGGCTACACCTTC
size: .; D: TRBD2; J: TRBJ2-7; V: TRBV7-9; CDR3: CASSPPGGWTYEQYF; DNA: TGTGCCAGCAGCCCCCCCGGGGGGTGGACCTACGAGCAGTACTTC
size: .; D: TRBD2; J: TRBJ2-7; V: TRBV27; CDR3: CASSFRGGPHEQYF; DNA: TGTGCCAGCAGTTTTCGGGGGGGCCCCCACGAGCAGTACTTC
size: .; D: TRBD2; J: TRBJ2-7; V: TRBV4-1; CDR3: CASSQSLAGEGYF; DNA: TGCGCCAGCAGTCAGTCTCTAGCGGGAGAGGGGTACTTC
size: once; D: TRBD1; J: TRBJ1-1; V: TRBV4-1; CDR3: CASSQPGTGVTEAFF; DNA: TGCGCCAGCAGCCAACCGGGGACAGGGGTAACTGAAGCTTTCTTT
size: .; D: .; J: TRBJ1-5; V: TRBV5-4; CDR3: CASSLGGADQPQHF; DNA: TGTGCCAGCAGCTTGGGGGGTGCGGATCAGCCCCAGCATTTT
size: .; D: .; J: TRBJ1-2; V: TRBV5-5; CDR3: CASSQDNIGYTF; DNA: TGTGCCAGCAGCCAGGATAACATTGGCTACACCTTC
size: .; D: .; J: TRBJ2-7; V: TRBV4-1; CDR3: CASSQSDSPYYEQYF; DNA: TGCGCCAGCAGCCAATCGGACAGCCCTTACTACGAGCAGTACTTC
size: .; D: .; J: TRBJ1-3; V: TRBV18; CDR3: CASSPVKTSGNTIYF; DNA: TGTGCCAGCTCACCAGTAAAAACTTCTGGAAACACCATATATTTT
size: .; D: .; J: TRBJ2-1; V: TRBV5-1; CDR3: CASSFTTAMEQFF; DNA: TGCGCCAGCAGCTTTACGACCGCAATGGAGCAGTTCTTC
size: .; D: .; J: TRBJ1-3; V: TRBV30; CDR3: CAWTLQGTGNTIYF; DNA: TGTGCCTGGACTCTACAGGGAACGGGAAACACCATATATTTT
size: .; D: TRBD1; J: TRBJ2-7; V: TRBV2; CDR3: CASGGQGATYEQYF; DNA: TGTGCCAGCGGGGGACAGGGGGCCACCTACGAGCAGTACTTC
size: .; D: .; J: TRBJ2-1; V: TRBV12-3/TRBV12-4; CDR3: CASSGWVNEQFF; DNA: TGTGCCAGCAGTGGATGGGTAAATGAGCAGTTCTTC